The clone carrying this T cell receptor (beta chain) was counted at least ten times. Germline V gene data show CDR1 as LNHDA and CDR2 as SQIVND (reference sequence). Trimming stripped 5 bases from V and 5 bases from J, with 13 bases between. The CDR3 extends over 13 amino acids. The data are from a study of T cells in Graves' hyperthyroidism and ophthalmopathy. For the diagnoses, clinical symptoms, serum thyroxine and TRAb, thyroid ultrasound and orbital computed tomography were used. RNA transcripts served as the template for amplifying TCR beta CDR3 regions. A first-round RT-PCR of the TCR CDR3 used the HTBI primer set. Via MiXCR, TCRdb re-called the multiplex PCR reads, giving one row per CDR3 protein. Of 450,000 to 650,000 distinct CDR3 sequences in the sample, less than 25% were seen once.

This TCR came from a man in his late teens or twenties with Graves' hyperthyroidism. Sample: blood. The chain couples TRBV19 to TRBJ2-7; D is perhaps TRBD1 (6 bases). CDR3 coding DNA: TGTGCCAGTAGTCAGATCAGGGGCGACGAGCAGTACTTC. Amino acid sequence: CASSQIRGDEQYF.